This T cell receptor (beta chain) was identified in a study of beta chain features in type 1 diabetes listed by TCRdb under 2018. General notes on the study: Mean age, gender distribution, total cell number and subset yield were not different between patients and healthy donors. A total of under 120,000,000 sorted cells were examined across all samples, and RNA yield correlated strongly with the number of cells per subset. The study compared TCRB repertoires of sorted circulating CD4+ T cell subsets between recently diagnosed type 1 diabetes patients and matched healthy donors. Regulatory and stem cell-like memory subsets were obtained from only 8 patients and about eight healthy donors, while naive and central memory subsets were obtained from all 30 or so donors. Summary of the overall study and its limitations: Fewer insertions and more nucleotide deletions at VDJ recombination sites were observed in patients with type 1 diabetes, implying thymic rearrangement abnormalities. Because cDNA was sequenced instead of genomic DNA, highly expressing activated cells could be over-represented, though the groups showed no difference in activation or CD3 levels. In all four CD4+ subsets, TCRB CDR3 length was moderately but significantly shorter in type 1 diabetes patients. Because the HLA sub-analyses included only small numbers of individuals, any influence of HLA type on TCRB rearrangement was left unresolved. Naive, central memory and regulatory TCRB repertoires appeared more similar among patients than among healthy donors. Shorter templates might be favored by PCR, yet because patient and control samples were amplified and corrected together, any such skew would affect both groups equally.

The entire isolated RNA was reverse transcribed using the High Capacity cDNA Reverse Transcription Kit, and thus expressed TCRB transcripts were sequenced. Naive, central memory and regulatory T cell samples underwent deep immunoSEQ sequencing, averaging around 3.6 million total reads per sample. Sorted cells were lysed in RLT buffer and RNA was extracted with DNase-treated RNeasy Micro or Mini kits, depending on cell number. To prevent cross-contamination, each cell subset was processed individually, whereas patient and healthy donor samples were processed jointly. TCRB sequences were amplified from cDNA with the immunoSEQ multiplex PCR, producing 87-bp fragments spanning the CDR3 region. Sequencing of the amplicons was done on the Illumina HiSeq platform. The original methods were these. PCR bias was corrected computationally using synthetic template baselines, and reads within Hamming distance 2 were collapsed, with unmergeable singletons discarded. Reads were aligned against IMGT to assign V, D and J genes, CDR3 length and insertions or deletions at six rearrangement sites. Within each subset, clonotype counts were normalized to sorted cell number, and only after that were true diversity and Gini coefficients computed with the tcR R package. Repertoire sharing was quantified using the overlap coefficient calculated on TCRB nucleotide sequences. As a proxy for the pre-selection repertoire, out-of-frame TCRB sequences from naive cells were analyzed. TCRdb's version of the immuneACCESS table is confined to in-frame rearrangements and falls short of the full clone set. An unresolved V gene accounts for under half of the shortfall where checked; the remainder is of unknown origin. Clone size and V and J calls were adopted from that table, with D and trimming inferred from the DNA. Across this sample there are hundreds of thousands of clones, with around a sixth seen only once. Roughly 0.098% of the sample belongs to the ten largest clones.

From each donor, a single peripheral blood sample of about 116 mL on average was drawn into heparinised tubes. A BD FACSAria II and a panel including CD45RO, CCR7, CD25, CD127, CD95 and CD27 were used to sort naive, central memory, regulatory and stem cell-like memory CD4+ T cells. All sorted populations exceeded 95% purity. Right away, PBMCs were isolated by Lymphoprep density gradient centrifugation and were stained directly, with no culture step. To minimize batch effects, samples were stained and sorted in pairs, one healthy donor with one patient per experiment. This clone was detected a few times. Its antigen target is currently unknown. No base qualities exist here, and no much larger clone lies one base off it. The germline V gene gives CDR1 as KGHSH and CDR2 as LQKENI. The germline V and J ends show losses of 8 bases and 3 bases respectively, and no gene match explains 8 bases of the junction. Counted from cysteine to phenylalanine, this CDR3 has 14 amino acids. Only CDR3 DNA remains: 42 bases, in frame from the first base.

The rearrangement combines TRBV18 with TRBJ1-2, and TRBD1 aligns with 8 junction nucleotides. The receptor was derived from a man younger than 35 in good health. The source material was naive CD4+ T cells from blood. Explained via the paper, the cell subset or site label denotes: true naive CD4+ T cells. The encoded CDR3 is CASPGQGLYYGYTF. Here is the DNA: TGTGCCAGCCCTGGACAGGGTTTATACTATGGCTACACCTTC.